This TCR beta chain stems from a study of shared clonotypes between healthy human individuals. In regard to this clone: At the DNA level, this CDR3 is encoded by other sequences in the same sample as well.

Clones were sequenced by immunoSEQ multiplex PCR, and TCRdb holds only the in-frame ones, with some missing. The sample has about 2,100,000 clones; 90% to 95% are singletons. Trimming stripped 4 bases from V and 0 bases from J, with 11 bases between. The CDR3 covers 15 residues. The V gene's germline CDR1 is MNHEY and CDR2 SMNVEV (reference sequence). Selected positively for CCR7 and CD45RO-negative, naive CD8 cells excluded terminally differentiated effector memory CD45RA+ cells. This sequence originates from a man aged 18-30 years in good health. Some clones in this sample may be carry-over from other donors' samples. Input material: naive CD8+ T cells from PBMCs. The chain couples TRBV27 to TRBJ2-3, with D possibly being TRBD2 (6 bases). The CDR3 sequence is CASSSPGTSTDTQYF. The CDR3 DNA reads TGTGCCAGCAGTTCCCCCGGGACTAGCACAGATACGCAGTATTTT.